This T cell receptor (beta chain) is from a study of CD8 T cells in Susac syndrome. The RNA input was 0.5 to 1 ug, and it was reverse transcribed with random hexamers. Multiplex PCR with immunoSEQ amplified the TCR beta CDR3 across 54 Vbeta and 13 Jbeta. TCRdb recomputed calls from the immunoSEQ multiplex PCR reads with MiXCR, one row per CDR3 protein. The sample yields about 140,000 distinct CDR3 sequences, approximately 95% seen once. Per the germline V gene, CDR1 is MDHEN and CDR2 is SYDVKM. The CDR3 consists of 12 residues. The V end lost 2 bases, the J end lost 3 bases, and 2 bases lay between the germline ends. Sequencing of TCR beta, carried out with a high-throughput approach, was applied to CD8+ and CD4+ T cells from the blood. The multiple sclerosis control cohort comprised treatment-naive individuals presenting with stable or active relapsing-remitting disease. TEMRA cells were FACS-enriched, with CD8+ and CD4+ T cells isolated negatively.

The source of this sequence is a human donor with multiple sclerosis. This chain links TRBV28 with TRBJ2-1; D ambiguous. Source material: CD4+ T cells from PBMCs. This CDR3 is CASSLRYNEQFF. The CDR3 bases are TGTGCCAGCAGTTTACGCTACAATGAGCAGTTCTTC.